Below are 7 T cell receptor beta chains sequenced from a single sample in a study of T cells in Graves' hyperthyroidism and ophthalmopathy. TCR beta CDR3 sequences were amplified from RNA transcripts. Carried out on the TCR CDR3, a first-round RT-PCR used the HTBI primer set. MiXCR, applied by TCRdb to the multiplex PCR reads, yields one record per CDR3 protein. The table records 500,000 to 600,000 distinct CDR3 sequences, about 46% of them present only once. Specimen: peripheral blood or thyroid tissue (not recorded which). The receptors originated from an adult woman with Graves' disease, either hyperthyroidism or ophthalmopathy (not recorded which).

CDR3 protein: CASSDPGLSGRGTQYF. CDR3 DNA sequence: TGTGCCAGCAGTGATCCTGGGTTGAGCGGGAGGGGGACCCAGTACTTC. The gene calls are TRBV25-1 and TRBJ2-5; 10 positions match TRBD2. V shed 3 bases, J shed 7 bases, and the junction held 11 bases outside the gene matches. The CDR3 length is 16 residues. Germline V gene lookup returns CDR1 MGHDK and CDR2 SYGVNS.

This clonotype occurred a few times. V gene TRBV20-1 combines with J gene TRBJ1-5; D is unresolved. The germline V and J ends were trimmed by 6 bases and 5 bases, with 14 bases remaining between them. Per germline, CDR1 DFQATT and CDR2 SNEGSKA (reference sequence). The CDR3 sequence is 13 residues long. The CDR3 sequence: CSATLGGDQPQHF. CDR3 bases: TGCAGTGCCACCCTGGGTGGGGATCAGCCCCAGCATTTT.

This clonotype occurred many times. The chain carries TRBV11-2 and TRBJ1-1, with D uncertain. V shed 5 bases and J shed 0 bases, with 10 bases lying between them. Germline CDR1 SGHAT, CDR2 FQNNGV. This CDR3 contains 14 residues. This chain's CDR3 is CASSPGNMNTEAFF. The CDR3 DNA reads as TGTGCCAGCAGCCCGGGGAACATGAACACTGAAGCTTTCTTT.

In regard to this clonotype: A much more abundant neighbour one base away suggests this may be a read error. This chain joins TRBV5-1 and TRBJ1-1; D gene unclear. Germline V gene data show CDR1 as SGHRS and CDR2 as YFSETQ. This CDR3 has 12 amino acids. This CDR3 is CTSSLAGEGAFF. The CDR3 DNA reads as TGCACCAGCAGCTTGGCCGGTGAAGGAGCTTTCTTT.

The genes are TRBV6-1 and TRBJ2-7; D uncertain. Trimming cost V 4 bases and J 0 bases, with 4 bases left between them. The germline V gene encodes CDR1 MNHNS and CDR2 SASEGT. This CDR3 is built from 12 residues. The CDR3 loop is CASSVHSYEQYF. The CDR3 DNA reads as TGTGCCAGCAGTGTCCACTCCTACGAGCAGTACTTC.

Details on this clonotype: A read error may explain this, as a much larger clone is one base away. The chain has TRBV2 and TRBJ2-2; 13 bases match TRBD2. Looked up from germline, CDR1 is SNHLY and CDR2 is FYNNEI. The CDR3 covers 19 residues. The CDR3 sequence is CASSEALGLAGQVTGEPFF. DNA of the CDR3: TGTGCCAGCAGTGAAGCGCTGGGACTAGCGGGACAGGTCACCGGGGAGCCGTTTTTT.

CDR3 amino acids: CASGNWGRASYEQYF. CDR3 nucleotides: TGTGCCAGCGGGAACTGGGGGAGGGCCTCCTACGAGCAGTACTTC. The chain couples TRBV2 to TRBJ2-7; TRBD2 matches 7 bases. The length of the CDR3 is 15 residues. Germline V gives CDR1 SNHLY, CDR2 FYNNEI. V was clipped by 8 bases and J by 0 bases; unmatched bases: 10.